One sample yielded the 21 T cell receptor beta chains listed below, sequenced in a study of blood T cell repertoires in COVID-19 (dated by TCRdb to about 2020). The library was produced with the immunoSEQ multiplex PCR assay. TCRdb carries this immuneACCESS record with in-frame sequences only. Its versions omit some clonotypes, under half of them owing to an unresolved V gene in the studies checked, with the rest unexplained. Within this sample are about 210,000 clones, with roughly 87% of them counted one time only. The ten biggest clones cover less than 8% of the sample. Sequencing was done on a sample of PBMCs or T cells enriched from blood (not recorded which). The receptors come from a man aged 30-40 years in a cohort exposed to, infected with or recovered from COVID-19 (not recorded which).

The chain joins TRBV28 to TRBJ1-2; 11 bases line up with TRBD1. J was trimmed by 8 bases and V by 10 bases; bases with no gene match: 15. The CDR3 runs 15 residues. Germline assignment: CDR1 MDHEN and CDR2 SYDVKM. DNA for the CDR3: TGTGCCACCACCCGGGGGACAGGGGGAGAGAGGGGCTACACCTTC. It specifies CATTRGTGGERGYTF.

In regard to this clone: The junction departs from germline at one end; a sequencing error may be responsible. This chain uses TRBV20-1 with TRBJ1-4; possibly TRBD1 for D (6 bases). The CDR3 spans 13 residues. Per the germline V gene, CDR1 is DFQATT and CDR2 is SNEGSKA (reference sequence). This CDR3 reads CSASPSQETGPRF. The CDR3 DNA reads as TGCAGTGCTAGTCCAAGCCAAGAGACAGGACCCCGGTTT.

The rearrangement uses TRBV5-1 and TRBJ1-1; D is unclear. The V and J ends lost 0 bases and 6 bases respectively, with 9 bases between them. This CDR3 is built from 13 residues. Per germline, CDR1 SGHRS and CDR2 YFSETQ. CDR3 region: CASSLEPNPEAFF. In DNA form, the CDR3 reads TGCGCCAGCAGCTTGGAACCTAATCCTGAAGCTTTCTTT. Using reference TRBV5-1 and TRBJ1-1 for the parts outside the CDR3, the full variable domain is KAGVTQTPRYLIKTRGQQVTLSCSPISGHRSVSWYQQTPGQGLQFLFEYFSETQRNKGNFPGRFSGRQFSNSRSEMNVSTLELGDSALYLCASSLEPNPEAFFGQGTRLTVV.

The chain combines TRBV12-3 or TRBV12-4 with TRBJ1-2, with D tentatively TRBD1 (5 bases). This CDR3 is built from 11 residues. V dropped 8 bases and J dropped 6 bases, with 10 bases sitting between them. CDR3 sequence: CASRDSDGYTF. The CDR3 nucleotides read TGTGCCAGCCGCGACAGTGATGGCTACACCTTC.

The chain uses TRBV18 and TRBJ2-7, with 8 bases matching TRBD1. This CDR3 region has 15 residues. Germline V gene data show CDR1 as KGHSH and CDR2 as LQKENI. V lost 4 bases and J lost 4; bases outside the gene matches: 9. The CDR3 coding sequence is TGTGCCAGCTCACAGACAGGGGAAGAGCTATACGAGCAGTACTTC. It specifies CASSQTGEELYEQYF.

The V call is TRBV11-2, the J call TRBJ2-7, with D possibly TRBD2 on 5 matching bases. The germline V and J ends were trimmed by 5 bases and 3 bases, with 17 bases remaining between them. The V gene's germline CDR1 is SGHAT and CDR2 FQNNGV. The CDR3 covers 15 residues. The CDR3 nucleotides read TGTGCCAGCAGCAAAACAACAGACTACCTCTACGAGCAGTACTTC. Protein sequence: CASSKTTDYLYEQYF.

The rearrangement joins TRBV18 to TRBJ1-4; 8 bases fit TRBD1. The CDR3 is made up of 17 amino acids. Germline lookup yields CDR1 KGHSH and CDR2 LQKENI. V lost 5 bases, J lost 0 bases, and 8 bases stayed unmatched. CDR3 sequence (DNA): TGTGCCAGCTCATCCGGACAGGGCCTTGCAACTAATGAAAAACTGTTTTTT. It translates to CASSSGQGLATNEKLFF.

Comment on this clone: The junction and the germline gene differ at one end; a read error may be behind it. The chain joins TRBV7-7 to TRBJ2-5; TRBD2 aligns across 11 bases. CDR3 length equals 15 residues. The germline CDR1 and CDR2 sequences are SSHAT and FNYEAQ (reference sequence). The CDR3 nucleotides read TGTGCTAGCAGCCAACTAGCGGGAGCGCGAGAGACCCAGTACTTC. It specifies CASSQLAGARETQYF.

CDR3 nucleotide sequence: TGTGCCAGCAGAGGCCCGGGGGGCGGGCACACTGAAGCTTTCTTT. Translated: CASRGPGGGHTEAFF. This chain links TRBV28 with TRBJ1-1; D may be TRBD1 (6 bases). The V end was cut by 6 bases, the J end by 3 bases, with 17 bases between. The CDR3 extends over 15 amino acids. CDR1 and CDR2 from the germline V gene are MDHEN and SYDVKM. The full variable domain, completed using reference TRBV28 and TRBJ1-1, is DVKVTQSSRYLVKRTGEKVFLECVQDMDHENMFWYRQDPGLGLRLIYFSYDVKMKEKGDIPEGYSVSREKKERFSLILESASTNQTSMYLCASRGPGGGHTEAFFGQGTRLTVV.

The genes are TRBV11-2 and TRBJ2-1, with 7 positions matching TRBD2. Germline assignment: CDR1 SGHAT and CDR2 FQNNGV. The CDR3 runs to 17 residues. Trimming took 5 bases from V and 3 from J; bases not matched to a gene: 13. CDR3 protein: CASSTQTRLALYNEQFF. Written as DNA, the CDR3 is TGTGCCAGCAGCACCCAAACCCGACTAGCTCTCTACAATGAGCAGTTCTTC.

The chain combines TRBV28 with TRBJ1-4; 7 bases line up with TRBD1. The CDR3 is 16 amino acids. The germline V gene encodes CDR1 MDHEN and CDR2 SYDVKM. V trimming: 6 bases; J trimming: 3 bases; junction bases outside the gene matches: 10. In DNA, the CDR3 is TGTGCCAGCAGCGAGACAGGGACAGCAGCTAATGAAAAACTGTTTTTT. Translation: CASSETGTAANEKLFF.

The chain has TRBV5-1 and TRBJ2-1; 10 nucleotides align to TRBD2. V lost 0 bases to trimming and J lost 7 bases; unmatched junction nucleotides: 1. The CDR3 has 14 amino acids. Germline CDR1 and CDR2: SGHRS and YFSETQ. CDR3 region: CASSLALAGNEQFF. The CDR3 DNA follows: TGCGCCAGCAGCTTGGCACTAGCGGGGAATGAGCAGTTCTTC. The whole variable domain, filled in from reference TRBV5-1 and TRBJ2-1, reads KAGVTQTPRYLIKTRGQQVTLSCSPISGHRSVSWYQQTPGQGLQFLFEYFSETQRNKGNFPGRFSGRQFSNSRSEMNVSTLELGDSALYLCASSLALAGNEQFFGPGTRLTVL.

The chain has TRBV7-2 and TRBJ2-7, with 11 bases matching TRBD2. Germline V gene data show CDR1 as SGHTA and CDR2 as FQGNSA. The CDR3 covers 18 residues. Unmatched junction bases numbered 9, after V lost 1 base and J lost 1 base. Written as DNA, the CDR3 is TGTGCCAGCAGCTTAGTCCCCTCCATAGCGGGAGGGTCCTACGAGCAGTACTTC. This encodes CASSLVPSIAGGSYEQYF.

This rearrangement joins TRBV12-3 or TRBV12-4 to TRBJ2-7, with 9 bases matching TRBD1. The junction had 6 bases not matched to a gene; V was cut back by 6 bases and J by 6 bases. CDR3 length: 13 residues. The chain's CDR3 is CASSDGQGTEQYF. The CDR3 DNA sequence: TGTGCCAGCAGCGACGGACAGGGGACCGAGCAGTACTTC.

CDR3 bases: TGTGCCAGCTGGAGGGGTCAGGTTCTGAACACTGAAGCTTTCTTT. Its protein is CASWRGQVLNTEAFF. This chain joins TRBV28 and TRBJ1-1; the D gene is possibly TRBD1 (5 bases). The germline gives CDR1 MDHEN, CDR2 SYDVKM. The CDR3 has 15 residues. The V gene lost 8 bases and the J gene lost 0 bases, with 16 bases spanning the gap.

This clone was found many times. This sequence joins TRBV19 and TRBJ1-5, with TRBD1 matching over 11 bases. The CDR3 is 14 amino acids. The ends lost 11 bases at V and 9 bases at J; junction bases unmatched: 12. Germline V lookup: CDR1 LNHDA, CDR2 SQIVND (reference sequence). The CDR3 region has the DNA TGTGCCGGCCGAGGACAGGGGGCAGCAGGGCCCCAGCATTTT. Its translation: CAGRGQGAAGPQHF.

The V and J genes are TRBV27 and TRBJ2-1, with TRBD2 identical over 8 bases. This CDR3 region has 14 residues. J was trimmed by 5 bases and V by 1 base; bases with no gene match: 1. CDR1 MNHEY and CDR2 SMNVEV come from the germline V gene (reference sequence). Written as DNA, the CDR3 is TGTGCCAGCAGTTTATGGCGGGGGGACAATGAGCAGTTCTTC. Its protein product is CASSLWRGDNEQFF.

The V call is TRBV12-3 or TRBV12-4, the J call TRBJ1-1; D is uncertain. Trimming took 2 bases from V and 3 from J, leaving 7 bases between them. This CDR3 has 13 residues. For the CDR3, the DNA is TGTGCCAGCAGTTTACAAGACTACACTGAAGCTTTCTTT. It specifies CASSLQDYTEAFF.

This clone was seen once. The rearrangement joins TRBV15 to TRBJ2-1; TRBD2 aligns across 9 bases. Trimming cost V 2 bases and J 8 bases; bases outside gene matches: 7. The germline CDR1 and CDR2 sequences are LNHNV and YYDKDF (reference sequence). CDR3 size: 15 residues. The CDR3 spells CATSRPLAGSDEQFF. The CDR3 region has the DNA TGTGCCACCAGCAGACCTCTAGCGGGATCGGATGAGCAGTTCTTC.

The chain uses TRBV7-3 and TRBJ1-3; 10 bases agree with TRBD1. Germline V gene sequence: CDR1 SGHTA, CDR2 FQGTGA. With V trimmed by 2 bases and J by 2 bases, 9 bases remained unmatched. The CDR3 consists of 18 residues. The CDR3 DNA reads as TGTGCCAGCAGCTTATTCTCCCTGGGACAGGGGACTGGAAACACCATATATTTT. It codes for CASSLFSLGQGTGNTIYF. Supplemented by reference TRBV7-3 and TRBJ1-3, the full variable domain reads GAGVSQTPSNKVTEKGKYVELRCDPISGHTALYWYRQSLGQGPEFLIYFQGTGAADDSGLPNDRFFAVRPEGSVSTLKIQRTERGDSAVYLCASSLFSLGQGTGNTIYFGEGSWLTVV.

This rearrangement joins TRBV3-1 (or the pseudogene TRBV3-2) to TRBJ2-1; TRBD2 aligns across 12 bases. The V gene end was trimmed by 0 bases and the J gene end by 7 bases; junction bases not matched to a gene: 10. CDR3 length equals 18 residues. Germline values: CDR1 LGHDT, CDR2 YNNKEL (reference sequence). CDR3 nucleotides: TGTGCCAGCAGCCAAGAGGGTCCTAGCGGGAGGGCGGTAAATGAGCAGTTCTTC. Translation: CASSQEGPSGRAVNEQFF.